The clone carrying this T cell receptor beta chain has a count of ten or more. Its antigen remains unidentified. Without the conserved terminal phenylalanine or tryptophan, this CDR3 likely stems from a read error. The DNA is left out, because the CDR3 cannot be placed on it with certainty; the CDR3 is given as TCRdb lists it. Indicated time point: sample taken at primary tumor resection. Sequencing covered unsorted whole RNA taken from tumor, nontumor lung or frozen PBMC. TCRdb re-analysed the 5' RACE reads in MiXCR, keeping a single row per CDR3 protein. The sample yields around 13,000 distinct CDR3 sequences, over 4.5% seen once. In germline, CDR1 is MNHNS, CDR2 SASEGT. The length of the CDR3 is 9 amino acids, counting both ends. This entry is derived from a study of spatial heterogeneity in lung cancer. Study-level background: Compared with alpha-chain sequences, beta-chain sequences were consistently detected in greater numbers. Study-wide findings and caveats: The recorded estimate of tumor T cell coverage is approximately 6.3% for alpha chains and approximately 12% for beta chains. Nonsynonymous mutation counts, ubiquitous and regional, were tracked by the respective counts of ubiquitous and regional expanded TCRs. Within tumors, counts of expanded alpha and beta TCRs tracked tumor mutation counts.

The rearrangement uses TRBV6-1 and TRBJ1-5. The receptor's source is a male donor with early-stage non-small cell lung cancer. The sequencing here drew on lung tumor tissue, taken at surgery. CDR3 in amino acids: CASSETRVV.